The 9 T cell receptor beta chains below come from one sample, sequenced in a study of T-cell reconstitution after alpha-beta-depleted transplantation in children. During its preparation, the TCRbeta library received unique molecular identifiers. MiXCR, run by TCRdb on the PCR reads, gives a single entry per CDR3 protein. Of about 180,000 distinct CDR3 sequences listed, 11% are singletons. The sequences come from PBMCs, collected before TCRalphabeta/CD19-depleted stem cell transplant. The receptors stem from a boy between 2 and 15 years old with acute myeloid leukemia, due to receive a stem cell transplant.

In its sample, this clonotype was seen once. A much larger clonotype is one base distant, so this may be a read error. The chain recombines TRBV6-1 with TRBJ2-3; TRBD2 agrees at 10 bases. The CDR3 consists of 16 residues. CDR1 is MNHNS, CDR2 SASEGT, per germline. V lost 5 bases and J lost 2; bases outside the gene matches: 7. The CDR3 DNA reads as TGTGCCAGCAGTATTCAACTAGCGGGAACCACAGATACGCAGTATTTT. Translation gives CASSIQLAGTTDTQYF.

This clonotype was detected many times. The chain uses TRBV20-1 and TRBJ1-2; TRBD1 matches 9 bases. Germline V lookup: CDR1 DFQATT, CDR2 SNEGSKA (reference sequence). The V and J ends lost 3 bases and 4 bases, in that order; junction bases with no gene match: 6. The CDR3 sequence is 14 residues long. Here the CDR3 DNA reads TGCAGTGCTAGGCCCCCGGGACAGGGCTATGGCTACACCTTC. It specifies CSARPPGQGYGYTF.

This clonotype appeared many times. This chain links TRBV12-3 or TRBV12-4 with TRBJ2-1, with 8 bases identical to TRBD2. The CDR3 has 17 residues. Trimming at V came to 0 bases and at J to 7 bases, leaving 11 bases not matched to a gene. The CDR3 DNA reads TGTGCCAGCAGTTTAGCGCTCGCGGGAGGCTGGTTAAATGAGCAGTTCTTC. The encoded protein is CASSLALAGGWLNEQFF.

In its sample, this clonotype was seen many times. This chain connects TRBV20-1 to TRBJ1-1, with D unresolved. CDR1 is DFQATT, CDR2 SNEGSKA, per germline (reference sequence). The V gene lost 6 bases and the J gene lost 1 base, with 6 bases spanning the gap. This CDR3 comprises 11 residues. CDR3 amino acids: CSAAGNTEAFF. The CDR3 DNA follows: TGCAGTGCAGCCGGGAACACTGAAGCTTTCTTT.

V usage is TRBV11-2 and J usage is TRBJ2-1, with 7 bases lining up with TRBD2. Germline values: CDR1 SGHAT, CDR2 FQNNGV. After removal of 2 bases from V and 8 bases from J, the junction contained 9 bases not matched to a gene. The CDR3 runs to 15 residues. CDR3 protein: CASSLPWGLADEQFF. In DNA form, the CDR3 reads TGTGCCAGCAGCTTACCCTGGGGCCTAGCGGATGAGCAGTTCTTC.

This clonotype has a count of ten or more. The chain couples TRBV19 to TRBJ2-7, with TRBD1 matching 11 bases. Germline V CDR1 and CDR2: LNHDA, SQIVND (reference sequence). V shed 5 bases, J shed 3 bases, and the junction held 3 bases outside the gene matches. The CDR3 totals 14 residues. CDR3 loop: CASSPGTGGYEQYV. Written as DNA, the CDR3 is TGTGCCAGTAGTCCCGGGACAGGGGGCTACGAGCAGTACGTC.

Of note for this clonotype: At one boundary the junction diverges from the germline segment, which might be a read error. The genes are TRBV25-1 and TRBJ1-4; 7 positions match TRBD1. The CDR3 is made up of 15 amino acids. The germline gives CDR1 MGHDK, CDR2 SYGVNS. The CDR3 sequence is CASSEPDRVDEILFF. The CDR3 DNA follows: TGTGCCAGCAGTGAACCCGACAGGGTTGATGAAATACTGTTTTTT.

This clonotype has ten or more counts. This chain joins TRBV27 and TRBJ2-2; 7 bases match TRBD1. J lost 3 bases, V lost 4 bases, and 2 bases had no gene match. CDR1 is MNHEY and CDR2 is SMNVEV in the germline V gene (reference sequence). The CDR3 spans 14 residues. As DNA, the CDR3 is TGTGCCAGCAGTTATACAGGGGACACCGGGGAGCTGTTTTTT. It codes for CASSYTGDTGELFF.

This clonotype was seen repeatedly, ten times or more. The rearrangement joins TRBV12-3 or TRBV12-4 to TRBJ2-1, with a possible D match to TRBD1 (6 bases). Trimming took 2 bases from V and 8 from J, leaving 7 bases between them. The length of the CDR3 is 12 residues. CDR3 sequence reads: CASSLPGDEQFF. The CDR3 nucleotides are TGTGCCAGCAGTTTACCAGGGGATGAGCAGTTCTTC.